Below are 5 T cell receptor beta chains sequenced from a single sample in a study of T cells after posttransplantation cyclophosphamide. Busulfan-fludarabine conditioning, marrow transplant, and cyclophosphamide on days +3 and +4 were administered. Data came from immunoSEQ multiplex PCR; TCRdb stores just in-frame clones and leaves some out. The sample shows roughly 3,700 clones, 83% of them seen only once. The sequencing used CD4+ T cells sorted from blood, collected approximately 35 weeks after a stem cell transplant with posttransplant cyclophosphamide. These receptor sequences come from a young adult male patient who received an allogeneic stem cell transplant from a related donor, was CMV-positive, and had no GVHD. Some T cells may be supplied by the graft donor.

The CDR3 bases are TGTGCCAGCAGCCAAGGCCCAGAGCGGGACGGCTATGGCTACACCTTC. Translating it yields CASSQGPERDGYGYTF. V gene TRBV4-2 combines with J gene TRBJ1-2; weak D call: TRBD1 (5 bases). This CDR3 comprises 16 residues. V was trimmed by 1 base and J by 4 bases, leaving 16 bases between them. Per germline, CDR1 LGHNA and CDR2 YNFKEQ.

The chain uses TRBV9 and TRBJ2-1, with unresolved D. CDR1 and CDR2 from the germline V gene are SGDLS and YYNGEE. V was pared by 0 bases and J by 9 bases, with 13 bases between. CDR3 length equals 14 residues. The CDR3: CASSVVALAPEQFF. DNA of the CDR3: TGTGCCAGCAGCGTAGTAGCCTTAGCTCCTGAGCAGTTCTTC. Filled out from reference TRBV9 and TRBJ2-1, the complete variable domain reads DSGVTQTPKHLITATGQRVTLRCSPRSGDLSVYWYQQSLDQGLQFLIQYYNGEERAKGNILERFSAQQFPDLHSELNLSSLELGDSALYFCASSVVALAPEQFFGPGTRLTVL.

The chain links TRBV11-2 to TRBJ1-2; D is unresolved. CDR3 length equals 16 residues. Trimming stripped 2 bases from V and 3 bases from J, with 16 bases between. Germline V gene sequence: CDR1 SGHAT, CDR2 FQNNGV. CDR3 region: CASSLNLAGVYYGYTF. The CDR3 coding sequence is TGTGCCAGCAGCTTAAATTTGGCCGGGGTTTACTATGGCTACACCTTC.

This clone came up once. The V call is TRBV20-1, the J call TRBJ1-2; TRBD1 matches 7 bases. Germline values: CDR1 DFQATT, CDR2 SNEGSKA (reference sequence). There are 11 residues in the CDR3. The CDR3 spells CSPQGNYGYTF. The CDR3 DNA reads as TGCAGCCCACAGGGGAACTATGGCTACACCTTC.

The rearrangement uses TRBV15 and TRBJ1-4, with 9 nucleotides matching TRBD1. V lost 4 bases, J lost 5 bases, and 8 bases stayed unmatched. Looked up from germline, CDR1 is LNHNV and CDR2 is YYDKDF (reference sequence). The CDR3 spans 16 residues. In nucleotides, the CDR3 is TGTGCCACCAGCACAGGACAGGGGACGAGCAATGAAAAACTGTTTTTT. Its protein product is CATSTGQGTSNEKLFF.